What follows are 31 T cell receptor beta chains derived from one specimen sequenced in a study of T cells in women clearing cervical HPV infection (dated by TCRdb to about 2018). Receptors were amplified or captured by the immunoSEQ multiplex PCR assay. The source is immuneACCESS, and TCRdb retained only in-frame sequences with V and J called. Part of the clones is not carried over; for the studies checked, unresolved V genes explain less than half of this, and the remainder is unexplained. The sample's clone listing holds approximately 37,000 clones. The top ten constitute 5.5% to 8% of the sample. The specimen sequenced was blood buffy coat. These receptors were collected from a woman between 18 and 70 years old with a cervical HPV16 infection that either progressed to CIN3+ or cleared (not recorded which).

In the case of this clone: The CDR3 is cut off 3 residues early in the read; its end comes from the germline J gene. This chain links TRBV10-3 with TRBJ1-5; a possible D gene is TRBD1 (5 bases). Trimming stripped 2 bases from V and 0 bases from J, with 8 bases between. CDR3 length: 15 amino acids. Germline CDR1 and CDR2: ENHRY and SYGVKD. CDR3 sequence: CAISEGASSNQPQHF. Partial CDR3 DNA: TGTGCCATCAGTGAGGGGGCATCTAGCAATCAGCCC.

This CDR3 is CSARVAGRRDNSPLHF. The sequenced part of the CDR3 DNA is TGCAGTGCTAGAGTGGCGGGCCGCCGGGATAATTCACCC. The chain is built from TRBV20-1 and TRBJ1-6; D is uncertain. With the read ending 3 residues before the CDR3 end, the germline J gene is used to fill in that end. This CDR3 has 16 residues. CDR1 and CDR2 from the germline V gene are DFQATT and SNEGSKA (reference sequence). V was trimmed by 1 base and J by 5 bases, leaving 15 bases between them.

With regard to this clone: Coverage ceases 3 residues before the CDR3 finishes, and the germline J gene fills in the end. The gene calls are TRBV5-1 and TRBJ2-2, with 7 bases fitting TRBD1. Germline V CDR1 and CDR2: SGHRS, YFSETQ. This CDR3 spans 14 amino acids. CDR3 bases read: TGCGCCAGCAGCTCCGACAGGGTGAATTCACCG. Protein: CASSSDRVNSP. The whole CDR3 sequence reads CASSSDRVNSPLFF.

Details on this clone: The CDR3 end falls 3 residues outside the read, so it is completed with the germline J gene. The chain recombines TRBV27 with TRBJ2-7, with D maybe TRBD2 (5 bases). The V end lost 5 bases, the J end lost 6 bases, and 14 bases lay between the germline ends. Germline V gene sequence: CDR1 MNHEY, CDR2 SMNVEV (reference sequence). The CDR3 totals 13 residues. CDR3: CASSPPGGIEQYF. Incomplete CDR3 DNA: TGTGCCAGCAGTCCTCCAGGAGGTATCGAG.

For this clone: The sequence runs out 3 residues before the end of the CDR3; the remainder is reconstructed from the germline J gene. The chain uses TRBV5-6 and TRBJ2-4, with D perhaps matching TRBD1 (6 bases). Germline loops: CDR1 SGHDT, CDR2 YYEEEE. The CDR3 runs to 14 residues. The CDR3 here is CASSILTGSYGQYF. Incomplete CDR3 DNA: TGTGCCAGCAGCATCTTGACAGGCTCCTATGGT.

A word on this clone: Sequencing ends 3 residues short of the CDR3 end; the germline J gene provides the rest. V usage is TRBV11-2 and J usage is TRBJ1-2; tentative D call: TRBD1 (5 bases). The CDR3 sequence is 15 residues long. Germline loops: CDR1 SGHAT, CDR2 FQNNGV. V was trimmed by 1 base and J by 3 bases, leaving 12 bases between them. This CDR3 is CASSLGPQGDYGYTF. Partial CDR3 DNA: TGTGCCAGCAGCTTAGGCCCCCAGGGAGACTATGGC.

As for this clone: The CDR3 end falls 3 residues outside the read, so it is completed with the germline J gene. The chain recombines TRBV7-2 with TRBJ2-7, with TRBD1 matching over 7 bases. After removal of 1 base from V and 3 bases from J, the junction contained 3 bases not matched to a gene. The CDR3 totals 14 residues. Germline CDR1 reads SGHTA; CDR2 reads FQGNSA. The part of the CDR3 DNA that was read is TGTGCCAGCAGCTTAGTCGCAGGGGGCTACGAG. Translating gives CASSLVAGGYE. The whole CDR3 protein reads CASSLVAGGYEQYF.

With respect to this clone: The CDR3 end lies 3 residues beyond the end of the read and is filled in from the germline J gene. At the DNA level, this CDR3 is encoded by other sequences in the same sample as well. J is TRBJ1-3 and V is TRBV2; 10 bases map to TRBD1. In germline, CDR1 is SNHLY, CDR2 FYNNEI. This CDR3 is 19 amino acids long. Losses at the gene ends were 1 base for V and 0 bases for J; bases not matched to a gene: 9. CDR3 bases read: TGTGCCAGCAGTGAAGATTTTGGGACAGGGGCCGACTCTGGAAACACC. Protein sequence: CASSEDFGTGADSGNT. The full CDR3 protein reads CASSEDFGTGADSGNTIYF.

As concerns this clone: Read sequence stops 3 residues before the CDR3 end, and the germline J gene provides the missing end. The J gene is TRBJ2-2, the V gene TRBV7-7; D is ambiguous. This CDR3 is 13 amino acids long. Trimming cost V 1 base and J 6 bases, with 6 bases left between them. Germline V gene data show CDR1 as SSHAT and CDR2 as FNYEAQ (reference sequence). The CDR3 sequence is CASSLELAGELFF. The CDR3 bases that were read are TGTGCCAGCAGCTTAGAACTCGCCGGGGAG.

Notes on this clone: Sequencing ends 3 residues short of the CDR3 end; the germline J gene provides the rest. This chain connects TRBV7-6 to TRBJ1-2, with 8 bases that match TRBD1. Germline CDR1 SGHVS, CDR2 FNYEAQ. The CDR3 length is 14 residues. The CDR3 loop is CASSLGQGPYDYTF. The sequenced part of the CDR3 DNA is TGTGCCAGCAGCTTAGGACAGGGGCCATACGAC. The full variable domain, completed using reference TRBV7-6 and TRBJ1-2, is GAGVSQSPRYKVTKRGQDVALRCDPISGHVSLYWYRQALGQGPEFLTYFNYEAQQDKSGLPNDRFSAERPEGSISTLTIQRTEQRDSAMYRCASSLGQGPYDYTFGSGTRLTVV.

In the case of this clone: The read halts 3 residues ahead of the CDR3 end, with the missing end drawn from the germline J gene. V usage is TRBV7-3 and J usage is TRBJ2-2; TRBD2 aligns across 8 bases. With 5 bases clipped from V and 1 base from J, the junction kept 3 bases outside the gene matches. The CDR3 has 15 residues. Looked up from germline, CDR1 is SGHTA and CDR2 is FQGTGA. The CDR3 here is CASSPRGGNTGELFF. The DNA read from the CDR3 is TGTGCCAGCAGCCCCCGGGGGGGGAACACCGGGGAG.

A word on this clone: The read ends 3 residues early relative to the CDR3; the germline J gene fills the gap. This sequence joins TRBV10-3 and TRBJ2-1; the D is unclear. V was shortened by 2 bases and J by 0 bases, with 14 bases between the two germline ends. CDR1 is ENHRY and CDR2 is SYGVKD in the germline V gene. The CDR3 has 17 amino acids. Partial CDR3 DNA: TGTGCCATCAGTGAGGTCTCAGGTTCGAGCTCCTACAATGAG. It specifies CAISEVSGSSSYNE. The whole CDR3 reads CAISEVSGSSSYNEQFF.

About this clone itself: The CDR3 is cut off 3 residues early in the read; its end comes from the germline J gene. The chain joins TRBV7-3 to TRBJ1-3; D call uncertain. Germline CDR1 reads SGHTA; CDR2 reads FQGTGA. V was trimmed by 10 bases and J by 4 bases, leaving 20 bases between them. The CDR3 totals 15 residues. CDR3 protein: CAIPVRVAPGNTIYF. CDR3 DNA (partial): TGTGCCATCCCGGTTCGAGTCGCGCCCGGAAACACC.

As to this clone: From the germline J gene comes the end of the CDR3, since the read stops 3 residues before it. This chain uses TRBV20-1 with TRBJ1-2; TRBD1 is a possible D gene (6 bases). The V end was cut by 4 bases, the J end by 6 bases, with 18 bases between. The germline V gene has CDR1 DFQATT and CDR2 SNEGSKA (reference sequence). This CDR3 has 14 residues. The CDR3 DNA, read in part, is TGCAGTGCTACCGAACAGGGTTTGGCTAATGGC. Amino acid sequence: CSATEQGLANG. The whole CDR3 protein reads CSATEQGLANGYTF.

Points on this clone: The read terminates 3 residues ahead of where the CDR3 ends, so the germline J gene completes it. The chain uses TRBV20-1 and TRBJ1-2, with 7 bases fitting TRBD1. The CDR3 has 14 amino acids. The V segment lost 1 base and the J segment 7 bases; nucleotides outside the gene matches: 9. Germline V CDR1 and CDR2: DFQATT, SNEGSKA (reference sequence). Here the CDR3 reads CSARGPTGLSGYTF. The part of the CDR3 DNA that was read is TGCAGTGCTAGAGGTCCGACAGGGCTCTCTGGC.

A note on this clone: The read terminates 3 residues before the CDR3 end, so the remaining end is supplied by the germline J gene. J is TRBJ1-2 and V is TRBV6-1; tentatively, D is TRBD1 (6 bases). The CDR3 length is 16 residues. The V gene's germline CDR1 is MNHNS and CDR2 SASEGT. V was cut by 3 bases and J by 3 bases, with 17 bases left in between. The CDR3 protein is CASSELGGGGDYGYTF. Incomplete CDR3 DNA: TGTGCCAGCAGTGAGTTGGGGGGGGGCGGCGACTATGGC.

Comments on this clone: The CDR3 goes on 3 residues after the read ends, and that part is filled in from the germline J gene. The rearrangement joins TRBV20-1 to TRBJ2-7; 8 positions agree with TRBD2. The CDR3 is 18 residues long. Germline values: CDR1 DFQATT, CDR2 SNEGSKA (reference sequence). J was trimmed by 5 bases and V by 0 bases; bases with no gene match: 18. The CDR3 reads CSARELTLRGGGFDEQYF. Partial CDR3 DNA: TGCAGTGCTAGAGAGCTCACACTGAGGGGCGGGGGGTTCGACGAG.

In the case of this clone: The CDR3 is cut off 3 residues early in the read; its end comes from the germline J gene. This sample also contains other DNA sequences that code for the same CDR3. The chain is built from TRBV5-5 and TRBJ1-1; D gene ambiguous. V lost 4 bases and J 1 base, leaving 5 bases between the germline ends. This CDR3 has 12 amino acids. CDR1 and CDR2 (germline): SGHKS, YYEKEE (reference sequence). CDR3: CASSPGNTEAFF. Partial CDR3 DNA: TGTGCCAGCAGCCCCGGGAACACTGAA.

Note on this clone: Read coverage stops 3 residues before the CDR3 terminus; the germline J gene supplies the remainder. The chain combines TRBV11-2 with TRBJ2-1; a possible D gene is TRBD1 (5 bases). This CDR3 is 14 amino acids long. The V end was cut by 5 bases, the J end by 9 bases, with 17 bases between. The germline V gene has CDR1 SGHAT and CDR2 FQNNGV. The CDR3 sequence is CASSPSRVDSEQFF. CDR3 DNA (partial): TGTGCCAGCAGCCCCTCTAGGGTAGACAGTGAG.

Regarding this clone: Sequencing ends 3 residues short of the CDR3 end; the germline J gene provides the rest. This chain connects TRBV7-6 to TRBJ1-1; D perhaps matches TRBD1 (5 bases). Between the trimmed V and J ends, which lost 2 bases and 3 bases, there was a span of 16 bases. The CDR3 covers 16 residues. Germline values: CDR1 SGHVS, CDR2 FNYEAQ. The CDR3 bases that were read are TGTGCCAGCAGCTTACCGGGGGTCGCGGGGTACACTGAA. Its translation: CASSLPGVAGYTE. In full, the CDR3 reads CASSLPGVAGYTEAFF.

On this clone: The read ends 3 residues shy of where the CDR3 ends; the end is completed using the germline J gene. The V call is TRBV10-3, the J call TRBJ2-1; 13 bases map to TRBD2. Germline trimming cut 6 bases from V and 4 bases from J; bases unmatched to any gene: 3. Per germline, CDR1 ENHRY and CDR2 SYGVKD. The CDR3 runs to 15 residues. This CDR3 is CAISALAGGYNEQFF. CDR3 DNA, as far as it was read: TGTGCCATCAGCGCACTAGCGGGGGGGTACAATGAG.

Details on this clone: The read halts 3 residues ahead of the CDR3 end, with the missing end drawn from the germline J gene. The chain links TRBV20-1 to TRBJ1-3; D ambiguous. Per the germline V gene, CDR1 is DFQATT and CDR2 is SNEGSKA (reference sequence). The CDR3 runs to 15 residues. V lost 2 bases, J lost 0 bases, and 11 bases lay in between. The CDR3 loop is CSARSRGTSGNTIYF. The sequenced CDR3 bases are TGCAGTGCTAGATCCCGGGGAACCTCTGGAAACACC.

A note on this clone: The read terminates 3 residues ahead of where the CDR3 ends, so the germline J gene completes it. The V and J genes are TRBV5-1 and TRBJ1-6; TRBD1 agrees at 10 bases. CDR1 is SGHRS, CDR2 YFSETQ, per germline. V was pared by 3 bases and J by 9 bases, with 3 bases of the junction left unmatched. The CDR3 sequence is 14 residues long. This CDR3 is CASSSGTGVSPLHF. CDR3 bases read: TGCGCCAGCAGCTCCGGGACAGGGGTTTCACCC.

Of note for this clone: The read comes to an end 3 residues before the CDR3 does, leaving the germline J gene to fill in the end. This sequence joins TRBV10-1 and TRBJ1-6; D remains ambiguous. Germline V lookup: CDR1 WNHNN, CDR2 SYGVQD (reference sequence). Trimming took off 4 bases at V and 0 bases at J, with 10 bases between the two ends. The CDR3 is 16 residues long. Partial CDR3 DNA: TGCGCCAGCAGTGTGGCTGAGAGCTCCTATAATTCACCC. The encoded protein is CASSVAESSYNSP. The whole CDR3 sequence reads CASSVAESSYNSPLHF.

Remarks on this clone: The read gets to within 3 residues of the CDR3 end, and the germline J gene fills in the rest. The genes are TRBV20-1 and TRBJ2-7, with 7 bases lining up with TRBD2. The CDR3 loop spans 14 amino acids. The J segment lost 2 bases and the V segment lost 0 bases, leaving 4 bases of the junction unmatched. CDR1 and CDR2 (germline): DFQATT, SNEGSKA (reference sequence). This CDR3 is CSAREPGTTYEQYF. CDR3 bases read: TGCAGTGCTAGAGAGCCCGGGACTACCTACGAG.

Note on this clone: The missing CDR3 end, 3 residues past where the read stops, is filled in from the germline J gene. V gene TRBV2 combines with J gene TRBJ2-3; 7 bases align to TRBD2. The CDR3 contains 12 residues. Trimming cost V 4 bases and J 8 bases; bases outside gene matches: 3. Germline lookup yields CDR1 SNHLY and CDR2 FYNNEI. Here the CDR3 reads CASSVLAGTQYF. CDR3 DNA, as far as it was read: TGTGCCAGCAGTGTTTTAGCGGGTACG.

Turning to this clone: From the germline J gene comes the end of the CDR3, since the read stops 3 residues before it. The chain combines TRBV11-2 with TRBJ2-5; the D gene is possibly TRBD2 (5 bases). The CDR3 is made up of 14 amino acids. V was cut by 1 base and J by 2 bases, with 8 bases left in between. Per germline, CDR1 SGHAT and CDR2 FQNNGV. This CDR3 reads CASSLGTGQETQYF. CDR3 DNA (partial): TGTGCCAGCAGCTTAGGGACTGGTCAAGAGACC.

With regard to this clone: The CDR3 end falls 3 residues outside the read, so it is completed with the germline J gene. This chain links TRBV20-1 with TRBJ2-7; 12 nucleotides match TRBD2. With 4 bases clipped from V and 2 bases from J, the junction kept 3 bases outside the gene matches. Germline assignment: CDR1 DFQATT and CDR2 SNEGSKA (reference sequence). The CDR3 is made up of 14 amino acids. The CDR3 here is CSATTSGGTYEQYF. The sequenced CDR3 bases are TGCAGTGCTACGACTAGCGGGGGAACCTACGAG.

Worth noting for this clone: The read halts 3 residues ahead of the CDR3 end, with the missing end drawn from the germline J gene. The rearrangement links TRBV9 to TRBJ2-2; 11 bases are a match to TRBD2. The CDR3 runs to 17 residues. The germline CDR1 and CDR2 sequences are SGDLS and YYNGEE. V lost 4 bases and J lost 1; bases outside the gene matches: 6. CDR3 DNA, as far as it was read: TGTGCCAGCAGCCTGACGACTAGCGGGGTGAACACCGGGGAG. This translates into CASSLTTSGVNTGE. The CDR3 in full is CASSLTTSGVNTGELFF.

A remark on this clone: Read data end 3 residues before the CDR3 end; the end is taken from the germline J gene. The chain joins TRBV7-9 to TRBJ1-2, with 10 positions matching TRBD1. V was clipped by 1 base and J by 5 bases; unmatched bases: 4. Germline V gene sequence: CDR1 SEHNR, CDR2 FQNEAQ (reference sequence). This CDR3 is built from 15 residues. CDR3 DNA (partial): TGTGCCAGCAGCTTAGGAGGACAGGGGGTATATGGC. It specifies CASSLGGQGVYG. The CDR3 as a whole reads CASSLGGQGVYGYTF.

On this clone: The read finishes 3 residues shy of the CDR3 end, and the germline J gene is used to complete it. The rearrangement links TRBV7-8 to TRBJ2-5, with TRBD2 matching 9 bases. CDR1 SGHVS and CDR2 FQNEAQ come from the germline V gene. V gave up 7 bases and J gave up 5 bases; unmatched junction bases: 17. The CDR3 runs 17 residues. CDR3 DNA, as far as it was read: TGTGCCAGCACCCCCCTGGGGCGGGGGGGCAGAGGGGAGACC. As protein: CASTPLGRGGRGET. Given in full, the CDR3 is CASTPLGRGGRGETQYF.